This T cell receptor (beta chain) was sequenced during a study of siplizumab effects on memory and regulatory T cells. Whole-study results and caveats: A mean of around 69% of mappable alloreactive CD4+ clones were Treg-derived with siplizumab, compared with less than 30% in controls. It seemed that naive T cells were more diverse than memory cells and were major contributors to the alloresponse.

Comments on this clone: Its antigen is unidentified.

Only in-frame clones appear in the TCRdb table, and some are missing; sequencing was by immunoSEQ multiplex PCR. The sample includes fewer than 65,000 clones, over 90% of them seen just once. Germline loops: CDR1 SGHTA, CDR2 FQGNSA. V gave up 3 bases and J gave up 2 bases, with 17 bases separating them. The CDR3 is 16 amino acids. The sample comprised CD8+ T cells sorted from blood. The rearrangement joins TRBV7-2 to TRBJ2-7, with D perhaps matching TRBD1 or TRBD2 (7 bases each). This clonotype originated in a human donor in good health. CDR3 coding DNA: TGTGCCAGCAGCTTGGGGGGGACAGAGCCCACCTACGAGCAGTACTTC. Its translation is CASSLGGTEPTYEQYF.